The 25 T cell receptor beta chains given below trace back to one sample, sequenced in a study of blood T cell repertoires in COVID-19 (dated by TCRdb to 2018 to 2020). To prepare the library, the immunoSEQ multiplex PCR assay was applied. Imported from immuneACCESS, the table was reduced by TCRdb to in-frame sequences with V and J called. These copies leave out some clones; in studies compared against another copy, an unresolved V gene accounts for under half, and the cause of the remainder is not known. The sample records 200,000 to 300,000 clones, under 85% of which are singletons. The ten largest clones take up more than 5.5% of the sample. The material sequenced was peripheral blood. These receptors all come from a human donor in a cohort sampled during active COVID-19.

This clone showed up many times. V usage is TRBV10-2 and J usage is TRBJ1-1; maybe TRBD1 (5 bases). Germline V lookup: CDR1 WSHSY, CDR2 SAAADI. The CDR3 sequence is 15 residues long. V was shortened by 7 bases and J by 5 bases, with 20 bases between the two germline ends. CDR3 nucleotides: TGCGCCAGCACTCTTGCAAACCGGGGGTTGACTGAAGCTTTCTTT. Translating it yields CASTLANRGLTEAFF.

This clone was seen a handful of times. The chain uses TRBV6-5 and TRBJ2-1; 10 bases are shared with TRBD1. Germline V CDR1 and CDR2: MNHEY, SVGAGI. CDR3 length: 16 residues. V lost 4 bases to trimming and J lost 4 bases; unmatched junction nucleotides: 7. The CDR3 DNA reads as TGTGCCAGCAGTTTCCTAGACAGGGGGCAGTACAATGAGCAGTTCTTC. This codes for CASSFLDRGQYNEQFF.

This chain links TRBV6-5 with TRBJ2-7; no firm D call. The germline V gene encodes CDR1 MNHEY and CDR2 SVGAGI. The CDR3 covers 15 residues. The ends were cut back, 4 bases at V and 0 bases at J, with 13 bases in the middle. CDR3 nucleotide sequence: TGTGCCAGCAGTTTCACTCGCGTTCTCTCCTACGAGCAGTACTTC. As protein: CASSFTRVLSYEQYF.

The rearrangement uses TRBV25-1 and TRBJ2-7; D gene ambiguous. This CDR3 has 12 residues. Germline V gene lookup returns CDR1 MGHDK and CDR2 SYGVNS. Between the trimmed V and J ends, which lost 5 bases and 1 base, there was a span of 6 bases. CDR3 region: CASSLGSYEQYF. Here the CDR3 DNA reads TGTGCCAGCAGTCTCGGGTCCTACGAGCAGTACTTC.

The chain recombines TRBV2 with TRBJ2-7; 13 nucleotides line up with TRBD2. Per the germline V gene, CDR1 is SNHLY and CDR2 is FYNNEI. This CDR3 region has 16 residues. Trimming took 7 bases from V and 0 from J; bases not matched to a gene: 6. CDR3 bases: TGTGCCAGCAAGGGACTAGCGGGGTGGTACTCCTACGAGCAGTACTTC. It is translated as CASKGLAGWYSYEQYF.

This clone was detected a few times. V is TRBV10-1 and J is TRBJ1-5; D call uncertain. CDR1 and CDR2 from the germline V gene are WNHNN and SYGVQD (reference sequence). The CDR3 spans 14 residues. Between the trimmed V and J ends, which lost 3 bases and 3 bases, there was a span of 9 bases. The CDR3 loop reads CASSESGFNQPQHF. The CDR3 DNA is TGCGCCAGCAGTGAATCCGGGTTCAATCAGCCCCAGCATTTT.

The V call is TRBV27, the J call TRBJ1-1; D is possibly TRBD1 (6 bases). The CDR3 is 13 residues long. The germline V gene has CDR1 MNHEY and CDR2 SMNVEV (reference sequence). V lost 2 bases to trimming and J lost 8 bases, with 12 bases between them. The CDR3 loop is CASSLRNREEAFF. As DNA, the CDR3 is TGTGCCAGCAGTTTAAGGAACAGGGAAGAAGCTTTCTTT.

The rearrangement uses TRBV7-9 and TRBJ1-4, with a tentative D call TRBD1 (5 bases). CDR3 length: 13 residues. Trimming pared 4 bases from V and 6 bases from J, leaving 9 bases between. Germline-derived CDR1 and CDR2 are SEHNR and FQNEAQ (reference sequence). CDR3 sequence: CASSSDRDEKLFF. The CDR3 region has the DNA TGTGCCAGCAGCTCCGACAGAGATGAAAAACTGTTTTTT.

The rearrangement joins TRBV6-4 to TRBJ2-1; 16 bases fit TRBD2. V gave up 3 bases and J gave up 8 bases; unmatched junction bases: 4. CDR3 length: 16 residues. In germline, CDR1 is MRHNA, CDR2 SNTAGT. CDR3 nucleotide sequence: TGTGCCAGCAGTGATTCCGGGACTAGCGGGAGGGATGAGCAGTTCTTC. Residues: CASSDSGTSGRDEQFF.

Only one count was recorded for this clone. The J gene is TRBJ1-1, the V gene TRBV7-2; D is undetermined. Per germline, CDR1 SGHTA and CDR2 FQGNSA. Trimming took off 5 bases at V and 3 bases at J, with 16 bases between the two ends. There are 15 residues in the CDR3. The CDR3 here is CASSLRWRLDTEAFF. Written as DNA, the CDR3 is TGTGCCAGCAGCCTCCGGTGGCGGCTGGACACTGAAGCTTTCTTT.

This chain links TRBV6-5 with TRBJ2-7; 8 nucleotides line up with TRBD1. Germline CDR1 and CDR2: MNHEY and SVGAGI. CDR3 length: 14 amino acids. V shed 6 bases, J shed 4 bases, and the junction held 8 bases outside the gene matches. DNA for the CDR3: TGTGCCAGCAGACTCGACAGGGGAAGATACGAGCAGTACTTC. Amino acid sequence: CASRLDRGRYEQYF.

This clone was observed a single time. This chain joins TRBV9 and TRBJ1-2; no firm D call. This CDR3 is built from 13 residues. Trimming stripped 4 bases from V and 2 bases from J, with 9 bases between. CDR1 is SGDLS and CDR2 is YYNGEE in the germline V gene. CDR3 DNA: TGTGCCAGCAGCTCCACGGGGAACTATGGCTACACCTTC. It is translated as CASSSTGNYGYTF. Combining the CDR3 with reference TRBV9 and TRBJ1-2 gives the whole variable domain DSGVTQTPKHLITATGQRVTLRCSPRSGDLSVYWYQQSLDQGLQFLIQYYNGEERAKGNILERFSAQQFPDLHSELNLSSLELGDSALYFCASSSTGNYGYTFGSGTRLTVV.

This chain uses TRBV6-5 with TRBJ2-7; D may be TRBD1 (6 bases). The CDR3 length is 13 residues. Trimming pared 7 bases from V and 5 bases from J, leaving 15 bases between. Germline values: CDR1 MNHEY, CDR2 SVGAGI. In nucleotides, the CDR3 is TGTGCCAGCACCAGACAGGTGCCCAACGAGCAGTACTTC. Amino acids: CASTRQVPNEQYF.

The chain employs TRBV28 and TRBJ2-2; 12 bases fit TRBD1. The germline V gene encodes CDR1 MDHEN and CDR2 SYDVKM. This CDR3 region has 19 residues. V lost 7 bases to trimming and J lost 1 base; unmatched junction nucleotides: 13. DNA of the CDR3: TGTGCCAGCACCCGAAAAGGGACAGGGGGCTTAAAGAACACCGGGGAGCTGTTTTTT. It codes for CASTRKGTGGLKNTGELFF.

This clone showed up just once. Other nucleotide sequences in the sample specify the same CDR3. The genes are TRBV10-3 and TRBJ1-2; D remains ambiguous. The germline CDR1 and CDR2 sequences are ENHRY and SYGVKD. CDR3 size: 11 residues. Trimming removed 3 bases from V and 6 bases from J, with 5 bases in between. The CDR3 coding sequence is TGTGCCATCAGTGACCGGGATGGCTACACCTTC. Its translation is CAISDRDGYTF.

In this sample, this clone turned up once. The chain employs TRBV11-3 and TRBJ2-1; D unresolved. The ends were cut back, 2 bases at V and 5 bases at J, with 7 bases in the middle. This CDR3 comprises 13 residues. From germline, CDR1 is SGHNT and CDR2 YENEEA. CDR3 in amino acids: CASSLFTDNEQFF. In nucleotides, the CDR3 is TGTGCCAGCAGCTTATTCACGGACAATGAGCAGTTCTTC. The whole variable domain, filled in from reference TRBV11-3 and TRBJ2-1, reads EAGVVQSPRYKIIEKKQPVAFWCNPISGHNTLYWYLQNLGQGPELLIRYENEEAVDDSQLPKDRFSAERLKGVDSTLKIQPAELGDSAVYLCASSLFTDNEQFFGPGTRLTVL.

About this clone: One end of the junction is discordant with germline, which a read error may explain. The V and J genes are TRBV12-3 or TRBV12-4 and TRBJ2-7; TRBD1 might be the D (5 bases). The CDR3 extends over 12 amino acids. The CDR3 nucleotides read TGTGCCAGCAGTTCTGGAGAGACAGCGCATCACTTC. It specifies CASSSGETAHHF.

The CDR3 region is CATRGPPEDYTGTF. The CDR3 nucleotides are TGTGCCACCAGGGGCCCCCCCGAAGATTATACCGGCACCTTC. This chain uses TRBV15 with TRBJ1-2; D remains ambiguous. The CDR3 extends over 14 amino acids. The germline V gene encodes CDR1 LNHNV and CDR2 YYDKDF (reference sequence). Trimming cost V 6 bases and J 13 bases, with 24 bases left between them.

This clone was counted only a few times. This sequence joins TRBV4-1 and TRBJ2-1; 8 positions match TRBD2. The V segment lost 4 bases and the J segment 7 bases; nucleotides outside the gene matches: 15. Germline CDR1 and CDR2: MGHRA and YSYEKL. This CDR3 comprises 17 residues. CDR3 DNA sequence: TGCGCCAGCAGCCTCCAAGATCTAGCGGGTTTTCGAAATGAGCAGTTCTTC. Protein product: CASSLQDLAGFRNEQFF.

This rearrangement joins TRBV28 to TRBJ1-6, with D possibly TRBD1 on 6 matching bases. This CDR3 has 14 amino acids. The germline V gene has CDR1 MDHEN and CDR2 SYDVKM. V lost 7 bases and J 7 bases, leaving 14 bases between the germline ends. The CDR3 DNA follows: TGTGCCAGCACCGCGACAGGCCCCAATTCACCCCTCCACTTT. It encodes CASTATGPNSPLHF.

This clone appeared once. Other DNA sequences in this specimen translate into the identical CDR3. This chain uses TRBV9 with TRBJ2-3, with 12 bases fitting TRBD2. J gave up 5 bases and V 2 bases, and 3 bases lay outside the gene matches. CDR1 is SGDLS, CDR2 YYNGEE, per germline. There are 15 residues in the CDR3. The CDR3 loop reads CASSVLAGGRDTQYF. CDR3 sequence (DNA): TGTGCCAGCAGCGTCCTAGCGGGGGGGCGAGATACGCAGTATTTT.

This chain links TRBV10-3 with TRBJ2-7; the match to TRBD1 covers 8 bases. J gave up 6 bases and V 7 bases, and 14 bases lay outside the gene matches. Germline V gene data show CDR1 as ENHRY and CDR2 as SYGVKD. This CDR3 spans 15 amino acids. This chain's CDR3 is CAIIEGPGQEAEQYF. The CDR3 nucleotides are TGTGCCATCATTGAAGGACCGGGACAGGAGGCCGAGCAGTACTTC.

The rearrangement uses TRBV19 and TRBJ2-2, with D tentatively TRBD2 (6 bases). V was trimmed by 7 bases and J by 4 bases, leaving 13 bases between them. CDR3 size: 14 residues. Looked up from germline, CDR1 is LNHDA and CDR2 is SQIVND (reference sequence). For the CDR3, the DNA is TGTGCCAGTAAGACCCGACTAGGCACCGGGGAGCTGTTTTTT. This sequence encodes CASKTRLGTGELFF.

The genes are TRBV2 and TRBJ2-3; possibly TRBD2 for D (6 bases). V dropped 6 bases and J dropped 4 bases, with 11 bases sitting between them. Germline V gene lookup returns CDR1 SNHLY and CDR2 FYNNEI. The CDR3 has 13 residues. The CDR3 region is CASRPGTSDTQYF. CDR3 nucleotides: TGTGCCAGCAGACCCGGGACTTCAGATACGCAGTATTTT.

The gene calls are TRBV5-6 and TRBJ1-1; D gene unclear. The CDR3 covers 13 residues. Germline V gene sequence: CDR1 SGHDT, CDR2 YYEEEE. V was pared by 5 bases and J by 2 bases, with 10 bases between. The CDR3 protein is CASRPSTNTEAFF. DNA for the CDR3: TGTGCCAGCAGACCGTCTACTAACACTGAAGCTTTCTTT.